The entry below gives a single T cell receptor beta chain sequence along with its context. No antigen is known for it. PCR primers comprised 60 Vbeta and 13 Jbeta primers. Method: immunoSEQ multiplex PCR; TCRdb's copy keeps in-frame clones and lacks some. The table lists 140,000 or so clones, 82% of them singletons. This entry belongs to a study of cytomegalovirus exposure and HLA in healthy donors. Germline V gene lookup returns CDR1 LGHNA and CDR2 YNFKEQ. Trimming removed 4 bases from V and 8 bases from J; junction bases left unmatched: 6. The CDR3 covers 14 residues. Study-wide results and limits: Reportedly, fewer N-insertions than the 666-donor mean appeared in an Asian-associated ancestry cluster in a later analysis.

The sample was PBMCs. The TCR sequence derives from a male donor in good health and CMV-seronegative. This chain links TRBV4-2 with TRBJ1-4; 8 bases agree with TRBD1. The CDR3 loop reads CASSLQGAQEKLFF. CDR3 sequence (DNA): TGTGCCAGCAGCCTGCAGGGGGCCCAAGAAAAACTGTTTTTT.